Presented here are 16 T cell receptor beta chains from one specimen sequenced in a study of cytomegalovirus exposure and HLA in healthy donors. The PCR contained 60 Vbeta and 13 Jbeta primers. Here immunoSEQ multiplex PCR was the method, and the copy in TCRdb shows in-frame clones only, minus some. The data show around 78,000 clones, 80% seen once. Material for sequencing was PBMCs. Receptors originate from a male donor in good health and CMV-seronegative.

The sample holds a few counts of this clone. The chain couples TRBV4-1 to TRBJ2-7; D remains ambiguous. The CDR3 is made up of 13 amino acids. Germline V gives CDR1 MGHRA, CDR2 YSYEKL. Deletions cut 9 bases from V and 1 base from J, with 13 bases between. The chain's CDR3 is CASGVAGSYEQYF. The CDR3 coding sequence is TGCGCCAGTGGCGTGGCAGGATCCTACGAGCAGTACTTC.

This chain joins TRBV27 and TRBJ2-7, with 11 bases that match TRBD1. The CDR3 sequence is 14 residues long. From germline, CDR1 is MNHEY and CDR2 SMNVEV (reference sequence). V lost 5 bases, J lost 3 bases, and 3 bases stayed unmatched. Written as DNA, the CDR3 is TGTGCCAGCAGTCCAGGGACAGGGGGCTACGAGCAGTACTTC. This encodes CASSPGTGGYEQYF.

This clone appeared a few times. The gene calls are TRBV19 and TRBJ1-1; D remains ambiguous. Looked up from germline, CDR1 is LNHDA and CDR2 is SQIVND (reference sequence). The CDR3 loop spans 14 amino acids. V was clipped by 6 bases and J by 0 bases, with 11 bases between them. CDR3 in amino acids: CASRKRELNTEAFF. The CDR3 coding sequence is TGTGCCAGTAGGAAAAGGGAGCTGAACACTGAAGCTTTCTTT.

This rearrangement joins TRBV19 to TRBJ2-7; 9 bases are shared with TRBD2. Germline CDR1 reads LNHDA; CDR2 reads SQIVND (reference sequence). J lost 2 bases, V lost 4 bases, and 6 bases had no gene match. The CDR3 extends over 15 amino acids. CDR3 protein: CASSSGLAGTYEQYF. DNA of the CDR3: TGTGCCAGTAGTAGTGGTCTAGCGGGGACCTACGAGCAGTACTTC. Combining the CDR3 with reference TRBV19 and TRBJ2-7 gives the whole variable domain DGGITQSPKYLFRKEGQNVTLSCEQNLNHDAMYWYRQDPGQGLRLIYYSQIVNDFQKGDIAEGYSVSREKKESFPLTVTSAQKNPTAFYLCASSSGLAGTYEQYFGPGTRLTVT.

This chain joins TRBV4-2 and TRBJ2-6; no firm D call. This CDR3 comprises 15 residues. Germline CDR1 reads LGHNA; CDR2 reads YNFKEQ. The ends were cut back, 1 base at V and 2 bases at J, with 6 bases in the middle. The CDR3 protein is CASSQGSTGANVLTF. The DNA of the CDR3 is TGTGCCAGCAGCCAAGGTTCTACTGGGGCCAACGTCCTGACTTTC.

The rearrangement uses TRBV7-2 and TRBJ1-2; D is ambiguous. V gave up 1 base and J gave up 6 bases, with 6 bases separating them. CDR1 and CDR2 from the germline V gene are SGHTA and FQGNSA. The CDR3 has 12 amino acids. The DNA of the CDR3 is TGTGCCAGCAGCTTAGTGAGGGATGGCTACACCTTC. Residues: CASSLVRDGYTF.

The chain employs TRBV6-5 and TRBJ2-5, with unresolved D. The end of the DNA aligns better with TRBJ2-7, so the J call may be wrong. Per the germline V gene, CDR1 is MNHEY and CDR2 is SVGAGI. The CDR3 has 14 residues. The CDR3 DNA reads as TGTGCCAGCAGAACCACGCCCTCCCGGTACGAGCAGTACTTC. The encoded protein is CASRTTPSRYEQYF.

This chain connects TRBV4-1 to TRBJ1-3; D is unclear. The germline V gene encodes CDR1 MGHRA and CDR2 YSYEKL. This CDR3 comprises 15 residues. V was shortened by 4 bases and J by 0 bases, with 10 bases between the two germline ends. The CDR3: CASSPLEGSGNTIYF. Written as DNA, the CDR3 is TGCGCCAGCAGCCCTTTGGAGGGCTCTGGAAACACCATATATTTT.

The rearrangement links TRBV11-2 to TRBJ2-2; the D gene is possibly TRBD2 (6 bases). CDR3 length equals 13 residues. The germline V gene has CDR1 SGHAT and CDR2 FQNNGV. Trimming stripped 6 bases from V and 6 bases from J, with 11 bases between. CDR3 amino acids: CASRPPGAGELFF. The CDR3 DNA reads TGTGCCAGCAGGCCCCCGGGGGCCGGGGAGCTGTTTTTT.

The rearrangement joins TRBV7-8 to TRBJ2-3; a possible D gene is TRBD2 (6 bases). Germline CDR1 is SGHVS and CDR2 is FQNEAQ. Trimming removed 2 bases from V and 1 base from J, with 10 bases in between. This CDR3 is built from 15 residues. The CDR3 DNA is TGTGCCAGCAGCTTATTGCCGGGGGGCACAGATACGCAGTATTTT. This sequence encodes CASSLLPGGTDTQYF. The whole variable domain, filled in from reference TRBV7-8 and TRBJ2-3, reads GAGVSQSPRYKVAKRGQDVALRCDPISGHVSLFWYQQALGQGPEFLTYFQNEAQLDKSGLPSDRFFAERPEGSVSTLKIQRTQQEDSAVYLCASSLLPGGTDTQYFGPGTRLTVL.

The gene calls are TRBV19 and TRBJ1-1; D is perhaps TRBD1 (6 bases). The CDR3 length is 15 residues. CDR1 is LNHDA and CDR2 is SQIVND in the germline V gene (reference sequence). Between the trimmed V and J ends, which lost 5 bases and 0 bases, there was a span of 13 bases. In DNA, the CDR3 is TGTGCCAGTAGTTCCCCGGGACAATTGAACACTGAAGCTTTCTTT. It translates to CASSSPGQLNTEAFF.

V and J are TRBV9 and TRBJ2-7; D might be TRBD1 (5 bases). The CDR3 is 14 residues long. From germline, CDR1 is SGDLS and CDR2 YYNGEE. V was cut by 4 bases and J by 2 bases, with 13 bases left in between. The CDR3 region is CASSIDSLPYEQYF. The CDR3 DNA follows: TGTGCCAGCAGCATAGACAGCCTTCCCTACGAGCAGTACTTC.

V and J are TRBV4-1 and TRBJ2-7; no firm D call. V was trimmed by 4 bases and J by 2 bases, leaving 9 bases between them. CDR1 MGHRA and CDR2 YSYEKL come from the germline V gene. CDR3 length: 13 amino acids. CDR3 sequence reads: CASSPSVTYEQYF. Here the CDR3 DNA reads TGCGCCAGCAGCCCATCAGTGACCTACGAGCAGTACTTC.

This chain connects TRBV18 to TRBJ1-1, with 11 bases that match TRBD1. V gave up 3 bases and J gave up 6 bases; unmatched junction bases: 6. Per the germline V gene, CDR1 is KGHSH and CDR2 is LQKENI. The CDR3 is made up of 15 amino acids. For the CDR3, the DNA is TGTGCCAGCTCACCCGGACAGGGGGCGTACGCTGAAGCTTTCTTT. It codes for CASSPGQGAYAEAFF.

The V call is TRBV29-1, the J call TRBJ2-5; 9 nucleotides agree with TRBD2. The CDR3 is 16 amino acids. The trim removed 0 bases at V and 5 bases at J, leaving 10 bases unmatched. Germline assignment: CDR1 SQVTM and CDR2 ANQGSEA. CDR3 region: CSVEEAGGGGEETQYF. The CDR3 nucleotides read TGCAGCGTTGAAGAGGCGGGGGGGGGCGGTGAGGAGACCCAGTACTTC.

The chain uses TRBV27 and TRBJ1-3; TRBD1 agrees at 9 bases. Germline V gene lookup returns CDR1 MNHEY and CDR2 SMNVEV (reference sequence). V lost 6 bases and J lost 3; bases outside the gene matches: 9. This CDR3 region has 16 residues. CDR3 nucleotides: TGTGCCAGCAGCCCGGGACAGGGCCTAGGTGGAAACACCATATATTTT. Translating it yields CASSPGQGLGGNTIYF.